The rows below give T cell receptor beta chains drawn from one sample of a study of human T cells and chemical hapten exposure. TCRdb redid the calling of the RACE reads with MiXCR, one entry per CDR3 protein. The sample shows around 250,000 distinct CDR3 sequences, 7.5% to 10% of them seen only once. The input for sequencing was whole blood, taken in connection with sensitization to the hapten diphenylcyclopropenone (DPC). The origin of the receptors is a woman in her thirties or forties with alopecia areata. Some clones in this sample may be carry-over from other donors' samples. CDR3s include the opening cysteine and the closing phenylalanine or tryptophan. A D gene is named only where the DNA matches it firmly. Clone size is stated in some rows and not others, as once, few, many or a class when expanded.

v_call	clone_size	d_call	j_call	cdr3_nt	cdr3_aa
TRBV5-1	few	.	TRBJ2-1	TGCGCCAGCAGCTTGGGGCCTTCCTACAATGAGCAGTTCTTC	CASSLGPSYNEQFF
TRBV29-1	few	TRBD1	TRBJ1-1	TGCAGCGTATCGGACAGGGGGCAGGCAGCTTTCTTT	CSVSDRGQAAFF
TRBV5-1	many	.	TRBJ1-1	TGCGCCAGCAGCTACGGTGGGGGGCATGAAACTGAAGCTTTCTTT	CASSYGGGHETEAFF
TRBV21-1	few	.	TRBJ1-2	TGTGCCAGCAGCAAAGCGCTCCAGGGACGAAACTATGGCTACACCTTC	CASSKALQGRNYGYTF
TRBV5-1	few	.	TRBJ2-7	TGCGCCAGCAGCCCATTTACTAGCCTCGCCGAGCAGTACTTC	CASSPFTSLAEQYF
TRBV2	few	TRBD1	TRBJ1-6	TGTGCCAGCAGCTCGGACAGGCCGACGGTTACCTCACCCCTCCACTTT	CASSSDRPTVTSPLHF
TRBV20-1	.	.	TRBJ2-7	TGCAGTTTCAGGGAGGTACGGGATTGGGAGCAGTACTTC	CSFREVRDWEQYF
TRBV5-1	.	.	TRBJ2-3	TGCGCCAGCACCTCCGGGGGTGGGAAGAATGGAGATACGCAGTATTTT	CASTSGGGKNGDTQYF
TRBV5-1	few	TRBD1	TRBJ2-7	TGCGCCAGCAGCTCAGGACAGGTAAACGTCTACGAGCAGTACTTC	CASSSGQVNVYEQYF
TRBV20-1	many	TRBD2	TRBJ2-4	TGCAGTGCTTCCAGCGGGAATAAAAACATTCAGTACTTC	CSASSGNKNIQYF
TRBV12-3/TRBV12-4	few	TRBD2	TRBJ2-5	TGTGCCAGCAGAAAGGGGGGACTAGTTCAAGAGACCCAGTACTTC	CASRKGGLVQETQYF
TRBV7-3	.	TRBD2	TRBJ2-1	TGTGCCAGCCGCAGGGACTATTACAATGAGCAGTTCTTC	CASRRDYYNEQFF
TRBV20-1	few	.	TRBJ2-1	TGCAGTGCTAGAGATACGGGTGAGCAGTTCTTC	CSARDTGEQFF
TRBV28	many	TRBD2	TRBJ2-1	TGTGCCAGCAGTTTGTCCCTAGCGGGAGGTGGTGAGCAGTTCTTC	CASSLSLAGGGEQFF
TRBV20-1	.	TRBD1	TRBJ2-6	TGCAGTGCTAGGTTGGGACAGTACTCTGGGGCCAACGTCCTGACTTTC	CSARLGQYSGANVLTF
TRBV6-1	.	TRBD1	TRBJ2-2	TGTGCCAGCAGTGGACAGGGTCAGGGAGGGGAGCTGTTTTTT	CASSGQGQGGELFF
TRBV18	.	.	TRBJ2-1	TGTGCCAGCTCACCACCGACGGGCCAGGCTGAGCAGTTCTTC	CASSPPTGQAEQFF
TRBV12-3/TRBV12-4	few	.	TRBJ2-7	TGTGCCAGCAGTCGACCGGGACTCTTTGACGAGCAGTACTTC	CASSRPGLFDEQYF
TRBV29-1	.	.	TRBJ2-3	TGCAGCGTTGAACTAGGGGATACGCAGTATTTT	CSVELGDTQYF
TRBV20-1	.	TRBD2	TRBJ2-7	TGCAGTGCCTTACCGACAGCGGGAGTAAGGAGCGAGCAGTACTTC	CSALPTAGVRSEQYF
TRBV12-3/TRBV12-4	.	.	TRBJ2-4	TGTGCCAGAAGTGGAAGCTTGGGCGGTCAGGCGGCCAAAAACATTCAGTACTTC	CARSGSLGGQAAKNIQYF
TRBV6-1	.	.	TRBJ1-2	TGTGCCAGCAGTCTTATTACATATGGCTACACCTTC	CASSLITYGYTF
TRBV28	few	TRBD1	TRBJ2-7	TGTGCCAGCTTAAGACAGGGTGCACCCTACGAGCAGTACTTC	CASLRQGAPYEQYF
TRBV7-2	.	TRBD2	TRBJ2-1	TGTGCCAGCAGCTACATAAGTAGCGGGTCGTTTGACAATGAGCAGTTCTTC	CASSYISSGSFDNEQFF
TRBV4-3	.	.	TRBJ2-7	TGCGCCAGCAGCCAAGATTGGGGAAGTAAGAGGGGGGAGCAGTACTTC	CASSQDWGSKRGEQYF
TRBV18	few	.	TRBJ1-6	TGTGCCAGCTCACCGAGGGAGACGAGCTCCTATAATTCACCCCTCCACTTT	CASSPRETSSYNSPLHF
TRBV5-1	many	TRBD1	TRBJ1-2	TGCGCCAGCAGCTGGACGGGGACAGGGAGCGATGGCTACACCTTC	CASSWTGTGSDGYTF
TRBV5-1	few	.	TRBJ2-7	TGCGCCAGCAGCTTGCATAGCCGGGAGGAGCAGTACTTC	CASSLHSREEQYF
TRBV5-4	few	.	TRBJ1-2	TGTGCCAGCAGCCGCGCCCAGGGAGGAGGCTCCTCCTCCTTC	CASSRAQGGGSSSF
TRBV6-5	.	TRBD1	TRBJ1-1	TGTGCCAGCAGCGCGGACAGGGAGGGGACTGAAGCTTTCTTT	CASSADREGTEAFF
TRBV3-1	few	.	TRBJ2-1	TGTGCCAGCAGCCAAGAGAGCCAGCTGTTCTTC	CASSQESQLFF
TRBV9	.	TRBD1	TRBJ2-3	TGTGCCAGCAGCTATGCAGGGGGAGTTGGCACAGATACGCAGTATTTT	CASSYAGGVGTDTQYF
TRBV5-1	.	.	TRBJ1-1	TGCGCCAGCAGCTTTACCCAGGTGAACACTGAAGCTTTCTTT	CASSFTQVNTEAFF
TRBV19	.	.	TRBJ1-2	TGTGCCAGTAGGCGCCCCCCGGCCACCGCGGGAAGCTATGGCTACACCTTC	CASRRPPATAGSYGYTF
TRBV12-3/TRBV12-4	many	.	TRBJ2-5	TGTGCCAGCAGTTTAGCGGGACCCACGACCCAGTACTTC	CASSLAGPTTQYF
TRBV10-3	.	TRBD1	TRBJ1-1	TGTGCCATCAGGGACAGGGGGGAGAACACTGAAGCTTTCTTT	CAIRDRGENTEAFF
TRBV7-3	.	TRBD2	TRBJ2-3	TGTGCCAGCAGCTTACTAGCGGGAGCCCGGGATACGCAGTATTTT	CASSLLAGARDTQYF
TRBV6-2/TRBV6-3	few	.	TRBJ2-1	TGTGCCAGCAGTACTCCACCCCCCCGCCCCCTCTTC	CASSTPPPRPLF
TRBV5-6	few	TRBD1	TRBJ1-6	TGTGCCAGCAGCTATAGTACAGGGGTATATAATTCACCCCTCCACTTT	CASSYSTGVYNSPLHF
TRBV6-5	few	.	TRBJ2-5	TGTGCCAGCACCCCTATGTCCCGGGGGAAGACCCAGTACTTC	CASTPMSRGKTQYF
TRBV12-3/TRBV12-4	few	TRBD2	TRBJ2-1	TGTGCCAGCAGTTTCCTTCTAGCGGGAGTAAGTCGTTCGGACGGTGAGCAGTTCTTC	CASSFLLAGVSRSDGEQFF
TRBV5-1	few	.	TRBJ2-3	TGCGCCAGCAGCACAGTAAGGGGGGGAGATACGCAGTATTTT	CASSTVRGGDTQYF
TRBV28	many	TRBD1	TRBJ2-3	TGTGCCAGCAGTCTCCAGGGGGCAGATACGCAGTATTTT	CASSLQGADTQYF
TRBV20-1	few	TRBD2	TRBJ2-5	TGCAGTGCTCGGCGGGGACTAGCAGAGACCCAGTACTTC	CSARRGLAETQYF
TRBV5-1	.	TRBD1	TRBJ2-1	TGCGCCAGCAGCTTGGCAGGGGGTAAGAGTGAGCAGTTCTTC	CASSLAGGKSEQFF
TRBV6-5	many	TRBD2	TRBJ2-7	TGTGCCAGCAGTTACTCGACTAGCGGGAAAAACTACGAGCAGTACTTC	CASSYSTSGKNYEQYF
TRBV4-1	few	.	TRBJ2-3	TGCGCCAGCAGCCAACGGGCAGGGGACTTCTCAGATACGCAGTATTTT	CASSQRAGDFSDTQYF
TRBV25-1	few	.	TRBJ2-1	TGTGCCGCAGAGGGTTACAATGAGCAGTTCTTC	CAAEGYNEQFF
TRBV7-2	.	TRBD1	TRBJ1-6	TGTGCCAGCAGCCCTAAACTCCGACAGGGGGCCTCGGATTCACCCCTCCACTTT	CASSPKLRQGASDSPLHF
TRBV4-2	.	TRBD1	TRBJ2-7	TGTGCCAGCAGCCCGGGACAGGGGACAACCTACGAGCAGTACTTC	CASSPGQGTTYEQYF
TRBV3-1	few	TRBD1	TRBJ1-1	TGTGCCAGCAGCCAGGGACAGGGTCCCACTGAAGCTTTCTTT	CASSQGQGPTEAFF
TRBV6-5	few	.	TRBJ2-1	TGTGCCAGCAGTGGGCAGTACTACGGTGAGCAGTTCTTC	CASSGQYYGEQFF
TRBV7-2	few	.	TRBJ1-4	TGTGCCAGCAGTCGTACGGGACACCCACCTGGGGAACTGTTTTTT	CASSRTGHPPGELFF
TRBV6-1	.	.	TRBJ2-7	TGTGCCAGCAGTGCTTATACCACCTACGAGCAGTACTTC	CASSAYTTYEQYF
TRBV24-1	.	TRBD1	TRBJ1-2	TGTGCCACCAGTGATGACAGGGATGGCTACACCTTC	CATSDDRDGYTF